The clone carrying this T cell receptor beta chain was seen more than once but under ten times. Its specificity is not known. This entry belongs to a study of T cell repertoires in cytomegalovirus infection. In the study overall: Matching HLA type, along with CMV infection, was indicated by public TCR beta signatures. General study results and limits: Identification of carriers of CMV plus the relevant HLA was achieved through cumulative public TCR beta family frequency. HLA-C-restricted CMV-specific TCR beta clonotypes were dominant in the ex vivo response.

The V segment lost 6 bases and the J segment 2 bases; nucleotides outside the gene matches: 4. CDR3 size: 14 residues. In TCRdb, the reads were re-called with MiXCR into one record per CDR3 protein. The sample has under 300,000 distinct CDR3 sequences; 10% to 15% are singletons. Sequenced sample: PBMCs. This receptor was obtained from a human donor in good health (CMV status not recorded). Some clones in this sample may be carry-over from other donors' samples. This chain connects TRBV12-3 or TRBV12-4 to TRBJ1-3, with 7 positions matching TRBD1. The CDR3 nucleotides are TGTGCCAGCAGGTCCGGGACAGCTGGAAACACCATATATTTT. Its protein product is CASRSGTAGNTIYF.